The clone carrying this T cell receptor beta chain has a single count. Its antigen remains unidentified. The data stem from a study of identifying expanded T cells in peripheral blood. Study results and limitations: Over approximately two and four weeks, about 16.4 and 19 clones changed, versus 1.2 between replicates.

Measured with immunoSEQ multiplex PCR; TCRdb has only the in-frame clones, and not every one. The repertoire has 100,000 or so clones, around 88% of them found once; the top ten carry 17%. During the collection period, no donor immune events like infections were recorded. Per the germline V gene, CDR1 is MNHEY and CDR2 is SMNVEV (reference sequence). J lost 6 bases, V lost 5 bases, and 10 bases had no gene match. CDR3 length equals 15 residues. The chain joins TRBV27 to TRBJ2-3, with TRBD1 matching 8 bases. The sequence derives from a person aged 18 to 75 in good health. The sequenced sample consisted of blood. CDR3 nucleotides: TGTGCCAGCAGTCCCCGACAGGGGTACCTTGATACGCAGTATTTT. Its translation is CASSPRQGYLDTQYF.